One and the same sample provided the 27 T cell receptor beta chains below, sequenced in a study of blood T cells in healthy people across ages (dated by TCRdb to between 2015 and 2016). The method was 5' RACE. The reads were generated on an Illumina HiSeq 2500. A second 7 to 11 cycle PCR used a sample-barcoded 5' primer and a J-beta primer mix. Through fastp at Q25 and MiXCR, TCRdb rebuilt clones from the public reads, retaining in-frame beta chains. Identical CDR3 proteins give one entry, which carries the most common genes and DNA. Present in this sample are about 580,000 distinct CDR3 sequences, around half of which were seen just once. The top ten hold just under 25% of the sample. Sequenced input: blood. The source of these receptors is a man older than 75 in good health.

This chain links TRBV3-1 with TRBJ2-3, with 9 bases matching TRBD2. J lost 2 bases, V lost 1 base, and 7 bases had no gene match. The CDR3 contains 17 residues. The germline V gene has CDR1 LGHDT and CDR2 YNNKEL (reference sequence). This CDR3 reads CASSQVKRGAATDTQYF. In nucleotides, the CDR3 is TGTGCCAGCAGCCAAGTAAAGCGGGGGGCCGCCACAGATACGCAGTATTTT.

In its sample, this clonotype was seen a few times. V is TRBV9 and J is TRBJ2-1; possible D gene TRBD2, 5 bases. The CDR3 extends over 15 amino acids. Trimming removed 2 bases at V and 2 bases at J, with 11 bases between. Germline V gene lookup returns CDR1 SGDLS and CDR2 YYNGEE. The CDR3, as DNA: TGTGCCAGCAGCGTCGAAAGCGGCACCTACAATGAGCAGTTCTTC. Translating it yields CASSVESGTYNEQFF. Supplemented by reference TRBV9 and TRBJ2-1, the full variable domain reads DSGVTQTPKHLITATGQRVTLRCSPRSGDLSVYWYQQSLDQGLQFLIQYYNGEERAKGNILERFSAQQFPDLHSELNLSSLELGDSALYFCASSVESGTYNEQFFGPGTRLTVL.

The chain carries TRBV20-1 and TRBJ2-3; D perhaps matches TRBD1 (6 bases). This CDR3 contains 18 residues. The germline V and J ends were trimmed by 6 bases and 0 bases, with 25 bases remaining between them. Per germline, CDR1 DFQATT and CDR2 SNEGSKA (reference sequence). The CDR3 nucleotides are TGCAGTGCCGGCGGAGTCGGGCCTAACAGGGTTAGCACAGATACGCAGTATTTT. Residues: CSAGGVGPNRVSTDTQYF.

This rearrangement joins TRBV7-6 to TRBJ1-4; unclear D gene. The V end lost 5 bases, the J end lost 0 bases, and 7 bases lay between the germline ends. CDR3 length: 14 residues. Germline V gene sequence: CDR1 SGHVS, CDR2 FNYEAQ. The CDR3 is CASSPEPTNEKLFF. The CDR3 DNA reads TGTGCCAGCAGCCCGGAACCAACTAATGAAAAACTGTTTTTT. The whole variable domain, remainder taken from reference TRBV7-6 and TRBJ1-4, is GAGVSQSPRYKVTKRGQDVALRCDPISGHVSLYWYRQALGQGPEFLTYFNYEAQQDKSGLPNDRFSAERPEGSISTLTIQRTEQRDSAMYRCASSPEPTNEKLFFGSGTQLSVL.

This chain uses TRBV28 with TRBJ1-6, with no clear D. CDR1 is MDHEN, CDR2 SYDVKM, per germline. The CDR3 spans 13 residues. Trimming took off 8 bases at V and 10 bases at J, with 15 bases between the two ends. CDR3 nucleotides: TGTGCCAGCGTTACGAATTCGGGGTCACCCCTCCACTTT. Protein product: CASVTNSGSPLHF.

Of note for this clonotype: One end of the junction fails to match germline, which may point to a read error. The chain combines TRBV7-9 with TRBJ2-3; 11 positions match TRBD2. The CDR3 has 17 residues. Germline CDR1 reads SEHNR; CDR2 reads FQNEAQ (reference sequence). The CDR3 protein is CATPKDSGRASTGTQYF. In DNA, the CDR3 is TGTGCCACCCCGAAAGATAGCGGGAGGGCCAGCACAGGTACGCAGTATTTT.

The V and J genes are TRBV20-1 and TRBJ2-3; 9 nucleotides agree with TRBD2. CDR3 length equals 16 residues. CDR1 is DFQATT and CDR2 is SNEGSKA in the germline V gene (reference sequence). The J segment lost 4 bases and the V segment lost 0 bases, leaving 8 bases of the junction unmatched. CDR3: CSARDLGGLAPDTQYF. The DNA of the CDR3 is TGCAGTGCTAGAGATCTAGGGGGACTAGCCCCAGATACGCAGTATTTT.

V gene TRBV12-3 or TRBV12-4 combines with J gene TRBJ1-2; 7 positions match TRBD1. Unmatched junction bases numbered 6, after V lost 5 bases and J lost 6 bases. The CDR3 consists of 13 residues. The CDR3 spells CASSVDRDDGYTF. The CDR3, as DNA: TGTGCCAGCAGTGTCGACAGGGACGATGGCTACACCTTC.

This clonotype was observed a few times. The chain uses TRBV4-3 and TRBJ2-4, with 10 bases aligning to TRBD1. Losses at the gene ends were 2 bases for V and 0 bases for J; bases not matched to a gene: 10. Germline V CDR1 and CDR2: LGHNA, YSLEER. The length of the CDR3 is 19 residues. CDR3 amino acids: CASSQNRDRGPLAKNIQYF. The DNA of the CDR3 is TGCGCCAGCAGCCAAAACCGGGACAGGGGACCGTTAGCCAAAAACATTCAGTACTTC.

This chain uses TRBV4-3 with TRBJ1-1; D is unresolved. Trimming cost V 0 bases and J 1 base, with 9 bases left between them. Germline CDR1 LGHNA, CDR2 YSLEER. This CDR3 has 15 residues. The CDR3 coding sequence is TGCGCCAGCAGCCAAGAGTACAGAACGAACACTGAAGCTTTCTTT. Translated: CASSQEYRTNTEAFF.

J is TRBJ2-6 and V is TRBV28; 7 nucleotides match TRBD1. This CDR3 contains 19 residues. Germline V gene sequence: CDR1 MDHEN, CDR2 SYDVKM. Trimming took 7 bases from V and 2 from J; bases not matched to a gene: 17. As DNA, the CDR3 is TGTGCCAGCACCGAAAAAGCCGGGACAGCGTGGGCTGGGGCCAACGTCCTGACTTTC. It yields the protein CASTEKAGTAWAGANVLTF.

CDR3 nucleotides: TGCGCCAGCAGCTTGGGGAGCGGGGGGCGTTCTAGCACAGATACGCAGTATTTT. As protein: CASSLGSGGRSSTDTQYF. The V gene is TRBV5-1, the J gene TRBJ2-3; 9 bases agree with TRBD2. The germline CDR1 and CDR2 sequences are SGHRS and YFSETQ. V trimming: 0 bases; J trimming: 0 bases; junction bases outside the gene matches: 8. The CDR3 runs to 18 residues. Combining the CDR3 with reference TRBV5-1 and TRBJ2-3 gives the whole variable domain KAGVTQTPRYLIKTRGQQVTLSCSPISGHRSVSWYQQTPGQGLQFLFEYFSETQRNKGNFPGRFSGRQFSNSRSEMNVSTLELGDSALYLCASSLGSGGRSSTDTQYFGPGTRLTVL.

The chain carries TRBV20-1 and TRBJ2-7; 11 bases map to TRBD2. The germline CDR1 and CDR2 sequences are DFQATT and SNEGSKA (reference sequence). The CDR3 has 14 amino acids. V lost 5 bases, J lost 9 bases, and 12 bases stayed unmatched. This CDR3 reads CSAETPGLAARQYF. DNA of the CDR3: TGCAGTGCTGAAACACCGGGACTAGCGGCACGGCAGTACTTC.

The gene calls are TRBV4-3 and TRBJ2-3; TRBD2 matches 7 bases. Germline V gene sequence: CDR1 LGHNA, CDR2 YSLEER. The CDR3 has 17 residues. Trimming took 0 bases from V and 3 from J; bases not matched to a gene: 9. CDR3 bases: TGCGCCAGCAGCCAAGAACCCCCCCCGGGAGGAACAGATACGCAGTATTTT. Encoded protein: CASSQEPPPGGTDTQYF.

Only a few counts were recorded for this clonotype. The chain employs TRBV4-3 and TRBJ2-3, with 11 bases identical to TRBD2. This CDR3 region has 17 residues. CDR1 is LGHNA and CDR2 is YSLEER in the germline V gene. The trim removed 2 bases at V and 3 bases at J, leaving 7 bases unmatched. The CDR3 protein is CASSQTPGLAATDTQYF. In nucleotides, the CDR3 is TGCGCCAGCAGCCAAACCCCGGGACTAGCGGCAACAGATACGCAGTATTTT.

As to this clonotype: Relative to the germline gene, one junction end is altered; a read error may explain this. This rearrangement joins TRBV6-5 to TRBJ1-5; D is ambiguous. The CDR3 runs 15 residues. Looked up from germline, CDR1 is MNHEY and CDR2 is SVGAGI. This CDR3 reads CACSYSYKGNQPQHF. Here the CDR3 DNA reads TGTGCCTGCAGTTACTCATATAAAGGGAATCAGCCCCAGCATTTT.

The chain recombines TRBV5-1 with TRBJ2-1; D unresolved. Trimming removed 1 base at V and 0 bases at J, with 11 bases between. CDR1 is SGHRS, CDR2 YFSETQ, per germline. The CDR3 covers 16 residues. CDR3 protein: CASSLLGSNSYNEQFF. In DNA, the CDR3 is TGCGCCAGCAGCTTGTTGGGGTCCAACTCCTACAATGAGCAGTTCTTC.

This clonotype was seen only a few times. The V gene is TRBV4-2, the J gene TRBJ2-1, with D possibly matching TRBD2 (6 bases). Germline lookup yields CDR1 LGHNA and CDR2 YNFKEQ. The CDR3 sequence is 16 residues long. V dropped 0 bases and J dropped 4 bases, with 13 bases sitting between them. The CDR3, as DNA: TGTGCCAGCAGCCAAGATAGTAGGACTAATTACAATGAGCAGTTCTTC. Amino acids: CASSQDSRTNYNEQFF.

This clonotype showed up just once. V and J are TRBV3-1 and TRBJ2-4; 7 bases agree with TRBD1. The J call may be incorrect, as the DNA end agrees better with TRBJ2-7. The CDR3 spans 15 residues. The germline V gene has CDR1 LGHDT and CDR2 YNNKEL (reference sequence). The CDR3 sequence: CASSQGGQITYEQYF. The CDR3 bases are TGTGCCAGCAGCCAAGGGGGACAGATTACCTACGAGCAGTACTTC.

The chain employs TRBV11-2 and TRBJ2-3; 7 bases agree with TRBD2. V trimming: 5 bases; J trimming: 8 bases; junction bases outside the gene matches: 7. In germline, CDR1 is SGHAT, CDR2 FQNNGV. This CDR3 is built from 13 residues. CDR3 in amino acids: CASSGAGIGTQYF. The CDR3, as DNA: TGTGCCAGCAGCGGAGCGGGAATAGGTACGCAGTATTTT.

The V gene is TRBV6-2 or TRBV6-3, the J gene TRBJ2-1, with 10 bases aligning to TRBD1. V shed 7 bases, J shed 7 bases, and the junction held 7 bases outside the gene matches. The CDR3 runs to 14 residues. Germline CDR1 is MNHEY and CDR2 is SVGEGT. CDR3 sequence (DNA): TGTGCCAGCAATGACAGGGGGCGTGAAAATGAGCAGTTCTTC. It translates to CASNDRGRENEQFF.

The V gene is TRBV5-1, the J gene TRBJ1-2, with 12 bases matching TRBD1. The V gene end was trimmed by 4 bases and the J gene end by 4 bases; junction bases not matched to a gene: 11. Germline V gives CDR1 SGHRS, CDR2 YFSETQ. The CDR3 runs 17 residues. CDR3 in DNA: TGCGCCAGCAGCGATAGGGACAGGGGGCAGTTTCGCTATGGCTACACCTTC. Translated, it gives CASSDRDRGQFRYGYTF.

V and J are TRBV20-1 and TRBJ1-2; TRBD1 agrees at 7 bases. Trimming at V came to 6 bases and at J to 8 bases, leaving 21 bases not matched to a gene. Germline CDR1 DFQATT, CDR2 SNEGSKA (reference sequence). This CDR3 contains 16 residues. DNA for the CDR3: TGCAGTGCCAAGGCCGGGACAGCTCTCCGGACGGAGGGCTACACCTTC. This codes for CSAKAGTALRTEGYTF.

This clonotype came up a few times. The chain carries TRBV29-1 and TRBJ2-2; D gene uncertain. The CDR3 length is 13 residues. Trimming cost V 4 bases and J 6 bases, with 12 bases left between them. Germline V lookup: CDR1 SQVTM, CDR2 ANQGSEA. Here the CDR3 DNA reads TGCAGCGTTGTAATTGGCTCCGCCGGGGAGCTGTTTTTT. Protein sequence: CSVVIGSAGELFF.

This sequence joins TRBV6-5 and TRBJ2-4; no firm D call. The CDR3 extends over 12 amino acids. CDR1 MNHEY and CDR2 SVGAGI come from the germline V gene. The V and J ends lost 4 bases and 8 bases respectively, with 9 bases between them. DNA for the CDR3: TGTGCCAGCAGTTCCCCAGGCGACATTCAGTACTTC. Translated: CASSSPGDIQYF.

This clonotype was recorded a few times. A much bigger clone sits one base away, suggesting this may be a read error. Here the CDR3 DNA reads TGTGCCGGCAGTTCTACTTTAGGCCCAGGCCCCTACAATGAGCAGTTCTTC. Encoded protein: CAGSSTLGPGPYNEQFF. J is TRBJ2-1 and V is TRBV6-5; D not certain. Germline V CDR1 and CDR2: MNHEY, SVGAGI. This CDR3 is 17 amino acids long.

This clonotype came up once. This sequence joins TRBV20-1 and TRBJ2-5, with TRBD2 matching over 10 bases. From germline, CDR1 is DFQATT and CDR2 SNEGSKA (reference sequence). The CDR3 consists of 19 residues. The V segment lost 5 bases and the J segment 11 bases; nucleotides outside the gene matches: 29. DNA for the CDR3: TGCAGTGCTCCAAACCCTGGACTAGCGGCAGTCCCTACCTACGATGAGCAGTACTTC. Protein sequence: CSAPNPGLAAVPTYDEQYF.